The 9 T cell receptor beta chains in this list originate from one sample, sequenced in a study of beta chain features in type 1 diabetes. The authors reverse transcribed all of the isolated RNA, so sequencing captured expressed TCRB transcripts. Measured with immunoSEQ multiplex PCR; TCRdb has only the in-frame clones, and not every one. The sample consists of about 200,000 clones, 11% of them appearing once. Material for sequencing was central memory CD4+ T cells from blood. These receptors all come from a man aged 18 to 30 in good health.

The CDR3 region is CASSLAAAGANVLTF. CDR3 nucleotide sequence: TGTGCCAGCAGCTTAGCGGCGGCTGGGGCCAACGTCCTGACTTTC. V usage is TRBV7-9 and J usage is TRBJ2-6; D gene unclear. CDR3 size: 15 residues. CDR1 and CDR2 from the germline V gene are SEHNR and FQNEAQ (reference sequence). The germline V and J ends were trimmed by 0 bases and 2 bases, with 5 bases remaining between them.

This clone was counted between two and nine times. The rearrangement uses TRBV10-3 and TRBJ2-3; 7 bases align to TRBD2. The V segment lost 5 bases and the J segment 2 bases; nucleotides outside the gene matches: 1. Germline values: CDR1 ENHRY, CDR2 SYGVKD. This CDR3 contains 13 residues. The CDR3 DNA sequence: TGTGCCATCAGTAGCGGGGACACAGATACGCAGTATTTT. This gives the protein CAISSGDTDTQYF.

The chain recombines TRBV7-2 with TRBJ2-5; D unclear. The germline V and J ends were trimmed by 3 bases and 1 base, with 6 bases remaining between them. The CDR3 is 13 amino acids. Germline CDR1 SGHTA, CDR2 FQGNSA. The CDR3 is CASSFGPQETQYF. Written as DNA, the CDR3 is TGTGCCAGCAGCTTCGGACCCCAAGAGACCCAGTACTTC.

The chain uses TRBV29-1 and TRBJ1-1, with D tentatively TRBD1 (5 bases). With 7 bases removed from V and 1 base from J, the gap between germline ends came to 19 bases. This CDR3 has 15 residues. Germline assignment: CDR1 SQVTM and CDR2 ANQGSEA. The chain's CDR3 is CSGEWGRSWNTEAFF. Written as DNA, the CDR3 is TGCAGCGGGGAATGGGGACGGTCGTGGAACACTGAAGCTTTCTTT.

The J gene is TRBJ2-1, the V gene TRBV10-1; the D is unclear. Germline V gene sequence: CDR1 WNHNN, CDR2 SYGVQD (reference sequence). The CDR3 runs to 16 residues. Trimming removed 0 bases from V and 0 bases from J, with 9 bases in between. CDR3 in amino acids: CASSESLSSSYNEQFF. CDR3 coding DNA: TGCGCCAGCAGTGAGTCGCTAAGCAGCTCCTACAATGAGCAGTTCTTC.

The rearrangement links TRBV2 to TRBJ2-3; the match to TRBD2 covers 11 bases. The CDR3 runs to 14 residues. The germline CDR1 and CDR2 sequences are SNHLY and FYNNEI. V lost 9 bases, J lost 4 bases, and 6 bases stayed unmatched. CDR3 sequence reads: CASRRGLAADTQYF. CDR3 coding DNA: TGTGCCAGTCGTCGGGGACTAGCGGCAGATACGCAGTATTTT.

This clone has a handful of counts. The V and J genes are TRBV7-2 and TRBJ1-5; 9 bases map to TRBD1. The CDR3 runs 15 residues. V lost 4 bases and J lost 3; bases outside the gene matches: 4. Germline-derived CDR1 and CDR2 are SGHTA and FQGNSA. In DNA, the CDR3 is TGTGCCAGCAGCTCCCGGACAGGGGTCAATCAGCCCCAGCATTTT. This encodes CASSSRTGVNQPQHF.

This clone was seen many times. This chain uses TRBV27 with TRBJ2-4; 7 bases map to TRBD1. This CDR3 has 14 residues. V lost 2 bases and J lost 8; bases outside the gene matches: 6. Per the germline V gene, CDR1 is MNHEY and CDR2 is SMNVEV (reference sequence). The CDR3 spells CASSLRRQGHIQYF. The CDR3 nucleotides are TGTGCCAGCAGTTTACGGAGACAGGGCCACATTCAGTACTTC.

The chain employs TRBV7-2 and TRBJ1-1; D uncertain. The V end lost 1 base, the J end lost 1 base, and 7 bases lay between the germline ends. The germline V gene has CDR1 SGHTA and CDR2 FQGNSA. The length of the CDR3 is 14 residues. As DNA, the CDR3 is TGTGCCAGCAGCTTAGTTTACAGGAACACTGAAGCTTTCTTT. Translated, it gives CASSLVYRNTEAFF.